Ten or more counts support the clone carrying this T cell receptor beta chain. Antigen specificity is unknown. This record belongs to a study of T cells in Graves' hyperthyroidism and ophthalmopathy. General study points: Ophthalmopathy, which appeared later, was predicted by the model a median roughly 6.4 months before onset.

Amplification of TCR beta CDR3 regions was performed using RNA transcripts as template. The primer set for the first-round RT-PCR of the TCR CDR3 was HTBI. TCRdb re-called the multiplex PCR reads through MiXCR, storing one row per CDR3 protein. The table records about 350,000 distinct CDR3 sequences, roughly a sixth of them present only once. The CDR3 contains 14 residues. Germline CDR1 is SNHLY and CDR2 is FYNNEI. V was trimmed by 4 bases and J by 9 bases, leaving 16 bases between them. The clonotype comes from a woman in her 30s with Graves' hyperthyroidism that later progressed to Graves' ophthalmopathy. The sequencing input was blood. The chain combines TRBV2 with TRBJ2-1, with D perhaps being TRBD1 or TRBD2 (5 bases each). In nucleotides, the CDR3 is TGTGCCAGCAGTGGGTTTCACGGGGCCGGTGAGCAGTTCTTC. Protein sequence: CASSGFHGAGEQFF.